This entry lists 10 T cell receptor beta chains sequenced from one sample in a study of shared clonotypes between healthy human individuals (dated by TCRdb to about 2020). Library preparation used the immunoSEQ multiplex PCR assay. Held by TCRdb, this immuneACCESS table contains in-frame sequences only and omits some clones. Under half of the omission traces to an unresolved V gene where checked; the cause of the rest is unknown. The sample includes some 1 million clones, with around four fifths observed a single time. 1.4% of the sample rests with the top ten. Sequenced sample: memory CD4+ T cells sorted from blood. The sample's cell subset or site, from its label and the paper: CD45RA-negative fraction. These receptors were taken from a man between 18 and 29 years old in good health.

In the case of this clone: Distinct nucleotide sequences in the sample also encode this CDR3. The genes are TRBV5-1 and TRBJ1-6; the match to TRBD1 covers 9 bases. Germline CDR1 and CDR2: SGHRS and YFSETQ. Unmatched junction bases numbered 4, after V lost 0 bases and J lost 9 bases. This CDR3 contains 15 residues. CDR3 sequence reads: CASSLVGQGSSPLHF. The CDR3 DNA reads TGCGCCAGCAGCTTGGTGGGACAGGGCAGTTCACCCCTCCACTTT.

This clone was seen once. This chain connects TRBV18 to TRBJ2-7; maybe TRBD2 (6 bases). Germline loops: CDR1 KGHSH, CDR2 LQKENI. The CDR3 extends over 15 amino acids. Trimming removed 4 bases from V and 9 bases from J, with 22 bases in between. The CDR3 nucleotides read TGTGCCAGCTCACTCGGTCGGGAGCCGCCTACGGTGCAGTACTTC. Protein product: CASSLGREPPTVQYF.

The gene calls are TRBV19 and TRBJ2-3, with 7 bases fitting TRBD2. J gave up 4 bases and V 6 bases, and 13 bases lay outside the gene matches. The CDR3 consists of 16 residues. Per germline, CDR1 LNHDA and CDR2 SQIVND (reference sequence). CDR3 sequence: CASRSGGLGAADTQYF. CDR3 coding DNA: TGTGCCAGTAGATCAGGAGGACTAGGAGCCGCAGATACGCAGTATTTT.

The rearrangement uses TRBV23-1 and TRBJ2-7; TRBD1 matches 7 bases. TRBV23-1 is an open reading frame whose function is uncertain. The junction had 11 bases not matched to a gene; V was cut back by 4 bases and J by 5 bases. This CDR3 contains 15 residues. The CDR3 here is CASSPHSGGRNEQYF. The CDR3 DNA sequence: TGCGCCAGCAGTCCCCACTCAGGGGGAAGGAACGAGCAGTACTTC.

V gene TRBV28 combines with J gene TRBJ2-3; D is undetermined. Germline CDR1 is MDHEN and CDR2 is SYDVKM. The CDR3 totals 16 residues. Trimming took 7 bases from V and 6 from J, leaving 23 bases between them. CDR3 sequence (DNA): TGTGCCAGCAATTTGTCCGGCTATGTCCCCGGGGATACGCAGTATTTT. As protein: CASNLSGYVPGDTQYF.

This clone was observed once. The rearrangement joins TRBV6-1 to TRBJ1-2; 7 bases are shared with TRBD1. The CDR3 length is 17 residues. Trimming took 4 bases from V and 5 from J; bases not matched to a gene: 16. Germline assignment: CDR1 MNHNS and CDR2 SASEGT. In DNA, the CDR3 is TGTGCCAGCAGTGGAGGGAGGGGTGACAGGGAGGGGTATGGCTACACCTTC. Translating it yields CASSGGRGDREGYGYTF.

In its sample, this clone was seen once. The rearrangement uses TRBV19 and TRBJ2-1, with a tentative D call TRBD2 (5 bases). V was pared by 6 bases and J by 7 bases, with 16 bases between. This CDR3 has 14 amino acids. Germline V gene sequence: CDR1 LNHDA, CDR2 SQIVND (reference sequence). CDR3 loop: CASSRREYRNEQFF. The CDR3 DNA reads TGTGCCAGTAGCCGACGGGAATACCGTAATGAGCAGTTCTTC.

The V gene is TRBV5-1, the J gene TRBJ2-1, with D possibly being TRBD1 (5 bases). Trimming pared 0 bases from V and 9 bases from J, leaving 16 bases between. The germline gives CDR1 SGHRS, CDR2 YFSETQ. The CDR3 sequence is 15 residues long. CDR3 sequence reads: CASSLGAAGQVEQFF. CDR3 nucleotide sequence: TGCGCCAGCAGCTTGGGGGCCGCAGGGCAGGTTGAGCAGTTCTTC.

DNA for the CDR3: TGTGCCAGCAGCGACAGGGGGAGGTATGGCTACACCTTC. Translated, it gives CASSDRGRYGYTF. V is TRBV6-6 and J is TRBJ1-2; 9 bases map to TRBD1. With 6 bases clipped from V and 5 bases from J, the junction kept 4 bases outside the gene matches. The length of the CDR3 is 13 residues. Germline values: CDR1 MNHNY, CDR2 SVGAGI (reference sequence).

V and J are TRBV7-8 and TRBJ2-5; 8 bases are a match to TRBD2. The DNA end is more similar to TRBJ2-7, so the J call may be wrong. The germline CDR1 and CDR2 sequences are SGHVS and FQNEAQ. The CDR3 is 16 residues long. CDR3 DNA: TGTGCCAGCAGCTTGGGAGCGGGGGCCCTCTCCTACGAGCAGTACTTC. Translated, it gives CASSLGAGALSYEQYF.